The sequence of this T cell receptor (beta chain) was determined in a study of blood T cell repertoires in COVID-19 (dated by TCRdb to about 2020). The study in broad terms: Samples covering the acute and convalescent phases of COVID-19 were provided by collaborators in the United States, Italy and Spain. The material from the prospective study consisted of cDNA or gDNA derived from T cells, B-cell-depleted T cells, or PBMCs. Subjects who had been exposed to COVID-19, were actively infected with it, or had recovered from it provided the deeply sampled blood TCRbeta repertoires that made up the dataset. A de-identified subject ID, COVID-19 status, age in years and sex were almost always included in the sample metadata. Where HLA class I and class II types were available, the types were taken from metadata supplied by the sample provider, not from assay-based typing. The samples were drawn from two sources: the first 160 participants of the ongoing ImmuneRACE study, and over 950 subjects contributed by 6 global collaborators. A freely available public database, intended as a resource for researchers studying the immune response to SARS-CoV-2, is where the repertoires were released.

Participants in the prospective study were enrolled through a virtual design, were aged roughly 18 to 90 years, and lived in some 24 United States geographic areas. In the prospective study, participants were assigned to cohorts based on the clinical history participants reported in a screening survey and a study questionnaire. Each participant in the prospective study had whole blood, serum and a nasopharyngeal or oropharyngeal swab collected by mobile phlebotomists. Additional blood draws and questionnaires over an approximately two-month period could optionally be provided by prospective study participants. Prospective study blood samples were shipped either frozen or at room temperature before DNA extraction. This clone came up a few times. This receptor's antigen is unknown. No base qualities exist here, and no much larger clone lies one base off it. The germline V gene sets CDR1 to SNHLY and CDR2 to FYNNEI. The germline ends are 20 bases apart after V is trimmed by 6 bases and J by 5 bases. The CDR3 spans 15 residues, from the cysteine through the valine. Only the CDR3 DNA stays, 45 bases, in frame from base 1.

On the study overall, not on this receptor specifically: Clinical and demographic metadata were provided uncurated, with the amount varying by source and participant.

TCRbeta CDR3 regions were amplified from genomic DNA using the immunoSEQ Assay, a bias-controlled multiplex PCR. The authors' pipeline ran thus. Nucleated cell counts per sample were estimated from amplification of reference gene primers within the assay. Sequence reads were collapsed and filtered to measure the absolute abundance of every unique TCRbeta CDR3 rearrangement. For each sample, productive Simpson clonality was calculated as the square root of Simpson's diversity index over productive rearrangements. TCRdb provides this immuneACCESS table in a form limited to in-frame rearrangements. Some clones are lacking; in checked studies, under half of them reflect an unresolved V gene, and why the rest are absent is not known. V, J and clone size are taken as reported in that table, and D and trimming were inferred from the DNA itself. Within this sample are about 260,000 clones, with approximately 89% of them counted one time only. Roughly 1.2% of the sample is taken by the ten largest.

Recombination joined TRBV2 with TRBJ2-7; 6 matching bases give a weak D call of TRBD2. Sequencing input: PBMCs or T cells enriched from blood (not recorded which). This sequence was found in a woman aged 35 to 49 with acute COVID-19. The CDR3 corresponds to CASSPGLSREDEQYV. The base sequence is TGTGCCAGCAGCCCAGGACTATCCAGGGAGGACGAGCAGTACGTC.